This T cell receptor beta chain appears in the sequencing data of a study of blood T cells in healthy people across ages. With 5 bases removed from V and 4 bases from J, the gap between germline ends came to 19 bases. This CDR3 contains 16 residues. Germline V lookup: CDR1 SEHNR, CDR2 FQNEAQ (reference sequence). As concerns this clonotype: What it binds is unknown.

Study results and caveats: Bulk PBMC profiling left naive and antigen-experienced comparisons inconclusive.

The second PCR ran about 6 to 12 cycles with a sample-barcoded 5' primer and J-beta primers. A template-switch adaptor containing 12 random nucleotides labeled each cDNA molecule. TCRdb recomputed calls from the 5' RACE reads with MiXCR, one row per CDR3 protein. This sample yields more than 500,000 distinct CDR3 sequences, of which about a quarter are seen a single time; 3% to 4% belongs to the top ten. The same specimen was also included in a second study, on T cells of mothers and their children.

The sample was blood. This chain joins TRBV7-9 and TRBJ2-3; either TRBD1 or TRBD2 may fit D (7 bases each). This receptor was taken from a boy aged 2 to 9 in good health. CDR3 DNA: TGTGCCAGCAGCCCCAGACAGGGACTAATTGCAGATACGCAGTATTTT. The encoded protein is CASSPRQGLIADTQYF. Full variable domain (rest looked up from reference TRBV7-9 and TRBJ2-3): DTGVSQNPRHKITKRGQNVTFRCDPISEHNRLYWYRQTLGQGPEFLTYFQNEAQLEKSRLLSDRFSAERPKGSFSTLEIQRTEQGDSAMYLCASSPRQGLIADTQYFGPGTRLTVL.